The text below deals with one T cell receptor (beta chain). Its matching antigen is unknown. These data are taken from a study of shared clonotypes between healthy human individuals. Study in general: Per donor, CD8 memory used one plate, CD8 naive used two, CD4 memory used three and CD4 naive used three. Findings and caveats of the study: Expectations were that clonotype sharing among donors would be affected by sequencing depth. What naive subsets generally showed was a larger estimated richness than memory subsets showed.

Genomic DNA (from each subset) was split evenly across several immunoSEQ plates. The protocol was immunoSEQ multiplex PCR, while the TCRdb copy is restricted to in-frame clones and leaves out a portion. The profile covers 1,500,000 or so clones, with approximately 98.5% appearing a single time and 0.36% taken by the ten largest. V was trimmed by 4 bases and J by 6 bases, leaving 20 bases between them. The germline CDR1 and CDR2 sequences are SGHKS and YYEKEE (reference sequence). This CDR3 contains 15 residues. This clonotype was sampled from a man aged 25-45 years in good health. The rearrangement joins TRBV5-5 to TRBJ2-7, with TRBD1 as a possible D gene (8 bases). The sequencing input was naive CD4+ T cells sorted from blood. Subset in this sample: CD45RA+ positively selected. CDR3 protein: CASSPSDREGFEQYF. CDR3 DNA sequence: TGTGCCAGCAGCCCATCGGACAGGGAGGGTTTCGAGCAGTACTTC.